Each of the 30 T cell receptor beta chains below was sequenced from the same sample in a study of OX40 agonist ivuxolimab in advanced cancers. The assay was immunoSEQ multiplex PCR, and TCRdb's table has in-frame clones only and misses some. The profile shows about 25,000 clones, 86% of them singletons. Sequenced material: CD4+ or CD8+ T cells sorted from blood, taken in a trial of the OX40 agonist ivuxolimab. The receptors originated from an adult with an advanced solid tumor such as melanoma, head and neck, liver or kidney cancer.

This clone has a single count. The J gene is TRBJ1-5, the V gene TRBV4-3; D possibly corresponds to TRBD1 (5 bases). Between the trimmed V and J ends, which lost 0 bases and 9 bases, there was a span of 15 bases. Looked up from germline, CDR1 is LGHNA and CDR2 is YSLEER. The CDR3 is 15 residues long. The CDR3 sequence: CASSQDWQGSWPQHF. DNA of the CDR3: TGCGCCAGCAGCCAAGATTGGCAGGGCTCGTGGCCCCAGCATTTT.

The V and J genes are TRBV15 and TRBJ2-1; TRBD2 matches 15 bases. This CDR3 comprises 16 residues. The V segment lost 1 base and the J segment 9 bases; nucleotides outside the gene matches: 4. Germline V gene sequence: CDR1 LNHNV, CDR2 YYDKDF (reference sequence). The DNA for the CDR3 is TGTGCCACCAGCAGAGCTAGGACTAGCGGGAGGGGTGAGCAGTTCTTC. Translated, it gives CATSRARTSGRGEQFF.

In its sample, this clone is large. This CDR3 reads CASSKEGRAVFF. The CDR3 bases are TGTGCCAGCAGCAAAGAGGGTCGGGCGGTGTTCTTC. The J gene is TRBJ2-1, the V gene TRBV11-2; tentative D call: TRBD2 (5 bases). The CDR3 loop spans 12 amino acids. V shed 5 bases and J shed 15 bases, with 17 bases lying between them. CDR1 and CDR2 (germline): SGHAT, FQNNGV. Variable domain in full (rest from reference TRBV11-2 and TRBJ2-1): EAGVAQSPRYKIIEKRQSVAFWCNPISGHATLYWYQQILGQGPKLLIQFQNNGVVDDSQLPKDRFSAERLKGVDSTLKIQPAKLEDSAVYLCASSKEGRAVFFGPGTRLTVL.

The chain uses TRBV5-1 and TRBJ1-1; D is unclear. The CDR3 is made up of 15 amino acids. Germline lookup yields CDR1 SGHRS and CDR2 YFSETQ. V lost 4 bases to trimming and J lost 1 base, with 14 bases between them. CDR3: CASSTIKAPNTEAFF. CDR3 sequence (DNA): TGCGCCAGCAGCACAATAAAAGCCCCGAACACTGAAGCTTTCTTT.

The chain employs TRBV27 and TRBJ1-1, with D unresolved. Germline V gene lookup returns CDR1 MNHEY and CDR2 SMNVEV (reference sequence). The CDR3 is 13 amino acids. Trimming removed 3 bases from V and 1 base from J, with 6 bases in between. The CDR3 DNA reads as TGTGCCAGCAGTTTCGGCCCGAACACTGAAGCTTTCTTT. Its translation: CASSFGPNTEAFF.

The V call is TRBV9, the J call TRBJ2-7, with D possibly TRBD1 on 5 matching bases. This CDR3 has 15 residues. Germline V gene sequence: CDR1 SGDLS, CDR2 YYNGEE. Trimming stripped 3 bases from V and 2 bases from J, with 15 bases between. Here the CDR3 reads CASSAGAYSTYEQYF. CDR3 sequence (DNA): TGTGCCAGCAGCGCTGGGGCATACTCCACCTACGAGCAGTACTTC.

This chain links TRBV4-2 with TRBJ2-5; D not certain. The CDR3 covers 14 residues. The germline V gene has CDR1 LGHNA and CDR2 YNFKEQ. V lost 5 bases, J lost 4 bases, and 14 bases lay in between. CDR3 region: CASSDRRSGETQYF. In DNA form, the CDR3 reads TGTGCCAGCAGCGATAGAAGATCGGGAGAGACCCAGTACTTC.

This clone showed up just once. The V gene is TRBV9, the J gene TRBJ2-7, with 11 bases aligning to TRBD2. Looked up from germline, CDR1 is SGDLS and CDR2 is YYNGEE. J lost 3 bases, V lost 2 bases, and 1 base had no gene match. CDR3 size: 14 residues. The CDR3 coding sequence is TGTGCCAGCAGCGTGGGACTAGCGGACTACGAGCAGTACTTC. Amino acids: CASSVGLADYEQYF.

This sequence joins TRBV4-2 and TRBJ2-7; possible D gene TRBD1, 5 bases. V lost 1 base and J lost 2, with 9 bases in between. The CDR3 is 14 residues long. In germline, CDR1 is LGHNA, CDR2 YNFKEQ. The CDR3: CASSQAGLAYEQYF. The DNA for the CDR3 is TGTGCCAGCAGCCAAGCAGGGCTCGCCTACGAGCAGTACTTC.

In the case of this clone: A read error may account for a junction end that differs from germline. The CDR3 loop reads CAGSQKVTAETQYF. The CDR3 nucleotides read TGCGCCGGCAGCCAAAAGGTCACAGCAGAGACCCAGTACTTC. The rearrangement uses TRBV4-1 and TRBJ2-5; D is undetermined. The CDR3 has 14 residues. Germline CDR1 reads MGHRA; CDR2 reads YSYEKL.

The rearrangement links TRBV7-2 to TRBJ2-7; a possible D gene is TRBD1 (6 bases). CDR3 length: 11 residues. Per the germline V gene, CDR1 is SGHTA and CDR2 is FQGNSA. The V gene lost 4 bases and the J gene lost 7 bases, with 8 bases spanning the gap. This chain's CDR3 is CASSYGQEQYF. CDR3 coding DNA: TGTGCCAGCAGCTACGGACAGGAGCAGTACTTC. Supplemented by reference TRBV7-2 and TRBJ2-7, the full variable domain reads GAGVSQSPSNKVTEKGKDVELRCDPISGHTALYWYRQSLGQGLEFLIYFQGNSAPDKSGLPSDRFSAERTGGSVSTLTIQRTQQEDSAVYLCASSYGQEQYFGPGTRLTVT.

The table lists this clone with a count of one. CDR3 region: CATSSGGAGETQYF. The CDR3 DNA is TGTGCTACATCTAGCGGGGGGGCCGGAGAGACCCAGTACTTC. The rearrangement joins TRBV13 to TRBJ2-5; 12 nucleotides align to TRBD2. The CDR3 covers 14 residues. In germline, CDR1 is PRHDT, CDR2 FYEKMQ (reference sequence).

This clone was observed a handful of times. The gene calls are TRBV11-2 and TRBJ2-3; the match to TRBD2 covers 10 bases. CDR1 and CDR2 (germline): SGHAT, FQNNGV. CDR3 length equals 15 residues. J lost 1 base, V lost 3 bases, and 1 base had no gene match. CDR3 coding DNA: TGTGCCAGCAGCTTTACTAGCGGGGGCACAGATACGCAGTATTTT. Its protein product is CASSFTSGGTDTQYF.

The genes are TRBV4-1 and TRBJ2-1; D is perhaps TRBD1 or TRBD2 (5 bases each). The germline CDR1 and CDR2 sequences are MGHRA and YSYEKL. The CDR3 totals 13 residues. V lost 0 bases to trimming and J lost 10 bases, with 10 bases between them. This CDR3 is CASSQDRGGEQFF. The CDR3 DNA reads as TGCGCCAGCAGCCAAGATAGGGGCGGGGAGCAGTTCTTC.

DNA of the CDR3: TGTGCCAGCAGTTACGAAAAGACAGGCAGTTATTATGGCTACACCTTC. This encodes CASSYEKTGSYYGYTF. This rearrangement joins TRBV6-5 to TRBJ1-2; possibly TRBD1 for D (6 bases). There are 16 residues in the CDR3. With 2 bases removed from V and 5 bases from J, the gap between germline ends came to 18 bases. CDR1 and CDR2 from the germline V gene are MNHEY and SVGAGI.

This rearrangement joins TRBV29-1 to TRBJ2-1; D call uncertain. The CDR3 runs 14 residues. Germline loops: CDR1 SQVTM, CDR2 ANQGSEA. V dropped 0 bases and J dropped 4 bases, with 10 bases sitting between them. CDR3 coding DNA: TGCAGCGTTGAAGACCTTGGAGATTACAATGAGCAGTTCTTC. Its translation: CSVEDLGDYNEQFF.

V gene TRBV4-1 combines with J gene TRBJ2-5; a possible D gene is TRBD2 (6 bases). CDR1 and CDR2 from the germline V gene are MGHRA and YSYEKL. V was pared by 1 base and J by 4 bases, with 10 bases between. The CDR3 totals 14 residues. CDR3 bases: TGCGCCAGCAGCCAAGTTGGGGGAGGAGAGACCCAGTACTTC. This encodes CASSQVGGGETQYF.

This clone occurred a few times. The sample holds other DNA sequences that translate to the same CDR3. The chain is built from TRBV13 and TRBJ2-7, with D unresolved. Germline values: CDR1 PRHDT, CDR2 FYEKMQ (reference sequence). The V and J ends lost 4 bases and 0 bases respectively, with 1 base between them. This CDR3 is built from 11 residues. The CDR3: CASSSSYEQYF. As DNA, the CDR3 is TGTGCCAGCAGCTCCTCCTACGAGCAGTACTTC.

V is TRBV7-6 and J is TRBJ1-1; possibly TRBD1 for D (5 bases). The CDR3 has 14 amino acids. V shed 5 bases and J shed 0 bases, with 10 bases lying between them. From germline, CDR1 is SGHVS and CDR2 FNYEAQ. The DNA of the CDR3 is TGTGCCAGCAGCCCAGGGCTCGTGAACACTGAAGCTTTCTTT. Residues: CASSPGLVNTEAFF.

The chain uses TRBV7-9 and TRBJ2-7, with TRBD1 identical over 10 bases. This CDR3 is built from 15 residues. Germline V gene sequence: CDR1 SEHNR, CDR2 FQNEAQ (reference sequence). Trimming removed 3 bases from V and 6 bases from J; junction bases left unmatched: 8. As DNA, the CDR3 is TGTGCCAGCAGCTTCTCCGGGACAGGGGCGGGCGAGCAGTACTTC. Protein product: CASSFSGTGAGEQYF.

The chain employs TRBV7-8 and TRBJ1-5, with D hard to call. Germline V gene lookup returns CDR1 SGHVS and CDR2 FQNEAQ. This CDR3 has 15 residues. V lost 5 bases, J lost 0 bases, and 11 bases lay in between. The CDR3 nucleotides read TGTGCCAGCAGCGAAGAAGGGTATAGCAATCAGCCCCAGCATTTT. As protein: CASSEEGYSNQPQHF.

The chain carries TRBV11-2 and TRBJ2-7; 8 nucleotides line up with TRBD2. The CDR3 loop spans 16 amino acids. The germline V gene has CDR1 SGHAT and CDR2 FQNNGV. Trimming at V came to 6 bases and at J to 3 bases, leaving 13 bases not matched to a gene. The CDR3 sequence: CASRQSSGSPHYEQYF. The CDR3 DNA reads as TGTGCCAGCAGGCAATCAAGCGGGAGCCCTCACTACGAGCAGTACTTC. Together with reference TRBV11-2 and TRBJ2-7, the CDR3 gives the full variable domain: EAGVAQSPRYKIIEKRQSVAFWCNPISGHATLYWYQQILGQGPKLLIQFQNNGVVDDSQLPKDRFSAERLKGVDSTLKIQPAKLEDSAVYLCASRQSSGSPHYEQYFGPGTRLTVT.

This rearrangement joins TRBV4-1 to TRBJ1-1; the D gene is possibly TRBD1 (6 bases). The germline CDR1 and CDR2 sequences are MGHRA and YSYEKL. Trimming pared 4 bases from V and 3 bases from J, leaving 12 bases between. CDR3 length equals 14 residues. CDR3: CASSRVAGDTEAFF. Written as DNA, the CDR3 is TGCGCCAGCAGCCGAGTTGCAGGGGACACTGAAGCTTTCTTT.

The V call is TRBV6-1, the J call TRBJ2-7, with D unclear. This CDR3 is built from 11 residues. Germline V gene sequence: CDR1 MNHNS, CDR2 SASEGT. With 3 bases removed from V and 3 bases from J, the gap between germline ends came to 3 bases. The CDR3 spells CASSENYEQYF. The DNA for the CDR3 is TGTGCCAGCAGTGAGAACTACGAGCAGTACTTC.

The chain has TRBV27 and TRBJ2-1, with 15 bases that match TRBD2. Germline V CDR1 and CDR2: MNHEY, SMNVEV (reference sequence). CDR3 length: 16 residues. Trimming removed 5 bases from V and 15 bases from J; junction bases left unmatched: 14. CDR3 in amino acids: CASSPGLAGGPGGRFF. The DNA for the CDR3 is TGTGCCAGCAGTCCTGGACTAGCGGGAGGGCCCGGGGGGCGGTTCTTC.

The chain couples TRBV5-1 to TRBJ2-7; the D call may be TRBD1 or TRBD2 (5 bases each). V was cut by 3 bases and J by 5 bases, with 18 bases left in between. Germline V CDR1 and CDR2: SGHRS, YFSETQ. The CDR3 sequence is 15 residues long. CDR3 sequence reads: CASSSLPGTGNEQYF. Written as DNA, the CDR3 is TGCGCCAGCAGCTCACTCCCCGGGACCGGCAACGAGCAGTACTTC.

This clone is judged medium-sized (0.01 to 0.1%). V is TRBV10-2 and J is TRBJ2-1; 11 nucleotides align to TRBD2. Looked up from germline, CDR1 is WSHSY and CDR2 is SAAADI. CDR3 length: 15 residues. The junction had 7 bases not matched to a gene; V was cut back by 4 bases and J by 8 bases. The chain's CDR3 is CASSVGTSGTHEQFF. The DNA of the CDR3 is TGCGCCAGCAGTGTAGGGACTAGCGGTACGCATGAGCAGTTCTTC.

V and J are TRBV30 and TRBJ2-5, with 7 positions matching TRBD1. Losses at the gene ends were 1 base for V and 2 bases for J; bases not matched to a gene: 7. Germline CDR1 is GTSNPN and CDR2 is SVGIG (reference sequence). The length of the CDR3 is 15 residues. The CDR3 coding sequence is TGTGCCTGGAGTGGCCCAGGGGGTTGGCAAGAGACCCAGTACTTC. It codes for CAWSGPGGWQETQYF.

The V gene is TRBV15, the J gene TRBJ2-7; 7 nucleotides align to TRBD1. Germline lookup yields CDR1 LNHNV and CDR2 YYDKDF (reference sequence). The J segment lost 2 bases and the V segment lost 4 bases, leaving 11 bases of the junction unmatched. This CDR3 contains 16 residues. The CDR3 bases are TGTGCCACCAGCACGAACGAGCCGGGACAGCCCTACGAGCAGTACTTC. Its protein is CATSTNEPGQPYEQYF.

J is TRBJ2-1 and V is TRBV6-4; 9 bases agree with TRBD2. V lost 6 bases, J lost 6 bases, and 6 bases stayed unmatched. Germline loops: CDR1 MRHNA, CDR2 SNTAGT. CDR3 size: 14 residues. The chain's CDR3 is CASRPRGGVNEQFF. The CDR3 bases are TGTGCCAGCAGGCCCCGCGGGGGGGTCAATGAGCAGTTCTTC.